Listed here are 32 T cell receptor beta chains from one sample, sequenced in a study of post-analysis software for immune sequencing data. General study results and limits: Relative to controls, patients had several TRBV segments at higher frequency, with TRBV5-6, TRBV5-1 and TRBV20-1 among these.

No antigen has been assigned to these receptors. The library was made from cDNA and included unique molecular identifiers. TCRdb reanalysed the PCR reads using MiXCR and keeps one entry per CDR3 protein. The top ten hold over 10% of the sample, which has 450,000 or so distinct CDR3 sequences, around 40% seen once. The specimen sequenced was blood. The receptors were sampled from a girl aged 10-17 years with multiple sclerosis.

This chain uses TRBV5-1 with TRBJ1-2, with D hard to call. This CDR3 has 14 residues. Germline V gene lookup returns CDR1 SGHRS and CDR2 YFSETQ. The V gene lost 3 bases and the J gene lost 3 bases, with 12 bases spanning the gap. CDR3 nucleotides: TGCGCCAGCAGCTCAGATGGAATGGACTATGGCTACACCTTC. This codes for CASSSDGMDYGYTF.

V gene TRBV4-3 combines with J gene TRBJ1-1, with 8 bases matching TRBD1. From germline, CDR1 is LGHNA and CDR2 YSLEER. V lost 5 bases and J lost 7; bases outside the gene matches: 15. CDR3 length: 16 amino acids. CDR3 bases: TGCGCCAGCAGCTTGGGAAGACAGGGGATTTATGGTGAAGCTTTCTTT. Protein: CASSLGRQGIYGEAFF.

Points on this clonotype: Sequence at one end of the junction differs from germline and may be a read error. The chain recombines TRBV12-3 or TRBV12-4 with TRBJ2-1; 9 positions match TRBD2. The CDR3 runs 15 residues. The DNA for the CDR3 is TGTACCAGCAGACGTCCTAGCGGGATAAACAATGAGCAGTTCTTC. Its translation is CTSRRPSGINNEQFF.

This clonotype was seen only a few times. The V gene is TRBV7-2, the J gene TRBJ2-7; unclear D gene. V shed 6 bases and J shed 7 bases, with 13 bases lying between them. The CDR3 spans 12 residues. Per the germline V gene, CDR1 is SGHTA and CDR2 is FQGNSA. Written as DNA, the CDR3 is TGTGCCAGCAGTCCGATTCTACGGGAGCAGTACTTC. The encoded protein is CASSPILREQYF.

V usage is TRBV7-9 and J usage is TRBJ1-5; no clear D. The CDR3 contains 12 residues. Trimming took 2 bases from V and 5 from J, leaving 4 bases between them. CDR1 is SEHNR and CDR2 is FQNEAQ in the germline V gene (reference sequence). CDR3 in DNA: TGTGCCAGCAGCTTAATGGATCAGCCCCAGCATTTT. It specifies CASSLMDQPQHF. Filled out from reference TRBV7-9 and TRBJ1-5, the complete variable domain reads DTGVSQNPRHKITKRGQNVTFRCDPISEHNRLYWYRQTLGQGPEFLTYFQNEAQLEKSRLLSDRFSAERPKGSFSTLEIQRTEQGDSAMYLCASSLMDQPQHFGDGTRLSIL.

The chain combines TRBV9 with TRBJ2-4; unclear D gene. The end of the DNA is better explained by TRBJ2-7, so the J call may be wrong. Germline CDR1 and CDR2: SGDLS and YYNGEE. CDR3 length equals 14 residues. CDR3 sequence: CASSVGLNLYEQYF. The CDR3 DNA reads TGTGCCAGCAGCGTAGGTCTGAATCTCTACGAGCAGTACTTC.

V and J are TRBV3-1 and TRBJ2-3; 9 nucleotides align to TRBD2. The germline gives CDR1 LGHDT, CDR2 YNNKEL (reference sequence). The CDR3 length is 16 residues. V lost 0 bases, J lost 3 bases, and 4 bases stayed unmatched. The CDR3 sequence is CASSQESSGRTDTQYF. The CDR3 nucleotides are TGTGCCAGCAGCCAAGAATCGAGCGGGAGGACAGATACGCAGTATTTT.

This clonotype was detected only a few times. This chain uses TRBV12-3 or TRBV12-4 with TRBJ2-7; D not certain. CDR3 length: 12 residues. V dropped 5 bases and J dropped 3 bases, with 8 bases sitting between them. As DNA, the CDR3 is TGTGCCAGCAGTCTTAACTACTACGAGCAGTACTTC. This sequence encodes CASSLNYYEQYF.

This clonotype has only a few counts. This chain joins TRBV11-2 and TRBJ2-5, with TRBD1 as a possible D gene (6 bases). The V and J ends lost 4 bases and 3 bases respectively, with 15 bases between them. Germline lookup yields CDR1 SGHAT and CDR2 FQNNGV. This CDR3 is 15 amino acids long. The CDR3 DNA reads TGTGCCAGCAGCTGGGCAACAGGGTTTAAAGAGACCCAGTACTTC. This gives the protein CASSWATGFKETQYF.

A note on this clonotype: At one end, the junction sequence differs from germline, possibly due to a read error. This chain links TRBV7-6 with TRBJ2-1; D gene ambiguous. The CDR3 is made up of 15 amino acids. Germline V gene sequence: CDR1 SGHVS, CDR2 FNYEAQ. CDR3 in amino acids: CASSLETHSCNEQFF. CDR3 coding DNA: TGTGCCAGCAGCTTAGAGACCCATTCCTGCAATGAGCAGTTCTTC.

The CDR3 spells CASSFNPGQPQHF. CDR3 nucleotide sequence: TGTGCCAGCAGCTTCAACCCGGGTCAGCCCCAGCATTTT. The chain employs TRBV7-2 and TRBJ1-5; D not resolved. The germline V gene has CDR1 SGHTA and CDR2 FQGNSA. The CDR3 is made up of 13 amino acids. Trimming removed 3 bases from V and 6 bases from J, with 9 bases in between.

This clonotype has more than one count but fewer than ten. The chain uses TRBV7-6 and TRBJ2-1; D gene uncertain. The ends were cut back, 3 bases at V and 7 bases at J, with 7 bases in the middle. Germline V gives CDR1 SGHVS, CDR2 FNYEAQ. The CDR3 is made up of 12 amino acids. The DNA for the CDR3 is TGTGCCAGCAGCTTTGTATTGAATGAGCAGTTCTTC. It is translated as CASSFVLNEQFF.

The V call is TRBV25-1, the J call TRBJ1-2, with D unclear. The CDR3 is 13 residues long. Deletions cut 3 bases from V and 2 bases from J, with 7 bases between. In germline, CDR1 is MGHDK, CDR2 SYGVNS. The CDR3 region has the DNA TGTGCCAGCAGTGATCACACCAACTATGGCTACACCTTC. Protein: CASSDHTNYGYTF.

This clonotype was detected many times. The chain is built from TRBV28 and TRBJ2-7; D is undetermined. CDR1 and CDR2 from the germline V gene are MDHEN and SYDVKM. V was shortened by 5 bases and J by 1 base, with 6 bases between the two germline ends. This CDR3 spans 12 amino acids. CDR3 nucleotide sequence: TGTGCCAGCAGTATCAGGTCCTACGAGCAGTACTTC. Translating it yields CASSIRSYEQYF. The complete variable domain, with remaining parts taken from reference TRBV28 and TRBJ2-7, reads DVKVTQSSRYLVKRTGEKVFLECVQDMDHENMFWYRQDPGLGLRLIYFSYDVKMKEKGDIPEGYSVSREKKERFSLILESASTNQTSMYLCASSIRSYEQYFGPGTRLTVT.

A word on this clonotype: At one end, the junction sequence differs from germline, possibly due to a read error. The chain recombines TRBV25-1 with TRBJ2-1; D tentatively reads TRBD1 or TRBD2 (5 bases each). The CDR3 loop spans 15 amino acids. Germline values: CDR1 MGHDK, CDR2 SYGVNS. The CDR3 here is CASSESGRTYNKQFF. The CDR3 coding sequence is TGTGCCAGCAGTGAGTCGGGACGGACTTACAATAAGCAGTTCTTC.

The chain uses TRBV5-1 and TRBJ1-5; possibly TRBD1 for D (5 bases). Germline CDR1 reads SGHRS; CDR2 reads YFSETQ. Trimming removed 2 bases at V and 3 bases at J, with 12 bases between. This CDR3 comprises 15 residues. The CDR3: CASSFGTASNQPQHF. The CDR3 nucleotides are TGCGCCAGCAGCTTCGGGACTGCCTCCAATCAGCCCCAGCATTTT.

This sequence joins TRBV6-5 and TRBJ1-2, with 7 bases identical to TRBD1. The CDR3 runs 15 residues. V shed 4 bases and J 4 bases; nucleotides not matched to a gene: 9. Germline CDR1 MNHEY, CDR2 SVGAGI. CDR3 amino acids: CASSSSNRGVYGYTF. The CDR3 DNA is TGTGCCAGCAGTTCATCGAACAGGGGCGTCTATGGCTACACCTTC.

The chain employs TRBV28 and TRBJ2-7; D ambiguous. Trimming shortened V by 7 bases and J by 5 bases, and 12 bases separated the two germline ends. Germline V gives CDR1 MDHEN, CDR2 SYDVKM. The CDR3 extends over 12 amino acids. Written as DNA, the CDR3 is TGTGCCAGCAATGGCGTGTGGGACGAGCAGTACTTC. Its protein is CASNGVWDEQYF.

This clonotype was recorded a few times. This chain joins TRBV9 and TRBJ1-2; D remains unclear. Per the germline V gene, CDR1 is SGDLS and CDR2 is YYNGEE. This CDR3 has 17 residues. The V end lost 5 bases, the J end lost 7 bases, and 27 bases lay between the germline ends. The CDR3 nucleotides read TGTGCCAGCAGAACCACTGGGTTTGGACCTGGAAGGTCTGGCTACACCTTC. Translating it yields CASRTTGFGPGRSGYTF.

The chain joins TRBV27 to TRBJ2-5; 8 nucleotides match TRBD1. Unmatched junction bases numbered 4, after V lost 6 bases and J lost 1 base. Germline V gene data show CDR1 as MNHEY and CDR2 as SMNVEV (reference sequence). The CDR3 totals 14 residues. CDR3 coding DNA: TGTGCCAGCAGGGCAGGGGGCACCCAAGAGACCCAGTACTTC. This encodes CASRAGGTQETQYF.

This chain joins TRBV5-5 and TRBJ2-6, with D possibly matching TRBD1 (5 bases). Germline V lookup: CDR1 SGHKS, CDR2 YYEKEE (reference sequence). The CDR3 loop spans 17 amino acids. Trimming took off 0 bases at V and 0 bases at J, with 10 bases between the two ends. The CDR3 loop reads CASSLEPGHSGANVLTF. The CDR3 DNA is TGTGCCAGCAGCTTGGAGCCAGGGCACTCTGGGGCCAACGTCCTGACTTTC.

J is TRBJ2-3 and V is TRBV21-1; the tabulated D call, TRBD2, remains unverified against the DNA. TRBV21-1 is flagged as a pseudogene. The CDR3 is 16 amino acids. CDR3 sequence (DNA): TGTGCCAGCAGCACTTGGACTAGCTCATTGGGAGCTACGCAGTATTTT. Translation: CASSTWTSSLGATQYF.

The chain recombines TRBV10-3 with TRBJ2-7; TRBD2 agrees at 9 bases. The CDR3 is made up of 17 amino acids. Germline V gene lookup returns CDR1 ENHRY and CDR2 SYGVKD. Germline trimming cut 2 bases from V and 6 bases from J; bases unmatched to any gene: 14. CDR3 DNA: TGTGCCATCAGTGAGCCGACCAGGGAAGCGGGAGGATCCGAGCAGTACTTC. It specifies CAISEPTREAGGSEQYF.

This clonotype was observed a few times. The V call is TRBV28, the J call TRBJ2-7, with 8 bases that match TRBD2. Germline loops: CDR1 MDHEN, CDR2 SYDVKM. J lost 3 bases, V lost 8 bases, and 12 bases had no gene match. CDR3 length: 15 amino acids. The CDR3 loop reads CASFSSGRLYYEQYF. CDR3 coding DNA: TGTGCCAGCTTCTCAAGCGGGAGACTATACTACGAGCAGTACTTC. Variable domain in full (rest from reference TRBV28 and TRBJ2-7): DVKVTQSSRYLVKRTGEKVFLECVQDMDHENMFWYRQDPGLGLRLIYFSYDVKMKEKGDIPEGYSVSREKKERFSLILESASTNQTSMYLCASFSSGRLYYEQYFGPGTRLTVT.

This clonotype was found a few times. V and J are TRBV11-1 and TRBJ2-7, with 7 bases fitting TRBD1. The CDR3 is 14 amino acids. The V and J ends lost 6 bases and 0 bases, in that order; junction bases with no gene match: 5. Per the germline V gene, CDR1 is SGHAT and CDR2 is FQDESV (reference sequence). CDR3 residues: CASRQQGHSYEQYF. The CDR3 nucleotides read TGTGCCAGCAGGCAACAGGGGCACTCCTACGAGCAGTACTTC.

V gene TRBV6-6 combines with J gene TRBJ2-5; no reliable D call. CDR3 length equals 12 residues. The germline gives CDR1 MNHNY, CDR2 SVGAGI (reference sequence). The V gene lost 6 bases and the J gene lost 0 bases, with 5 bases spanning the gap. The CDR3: CASRQYQETQYF. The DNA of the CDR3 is TGTGCCAGCAGGCAGTACCAAGAGACCCAGTACTTC.

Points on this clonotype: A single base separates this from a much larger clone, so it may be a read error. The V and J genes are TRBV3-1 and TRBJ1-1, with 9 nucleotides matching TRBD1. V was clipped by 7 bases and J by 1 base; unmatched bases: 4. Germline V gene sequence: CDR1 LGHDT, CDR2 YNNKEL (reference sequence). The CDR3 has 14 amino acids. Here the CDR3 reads CASNDRGGNTEAFF. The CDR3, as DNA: TGTGCCAGCAACGACAGGGGGGGGAACACTGAAGCTTTCTTT.

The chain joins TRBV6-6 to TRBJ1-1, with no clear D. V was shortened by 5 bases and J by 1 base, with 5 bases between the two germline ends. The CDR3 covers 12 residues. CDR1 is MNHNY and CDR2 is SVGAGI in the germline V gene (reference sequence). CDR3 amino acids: CASSTQNTEAFF. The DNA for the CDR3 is TGTGCCAGCAGTACCCAGAACACTGAAGCTTTCTTT.

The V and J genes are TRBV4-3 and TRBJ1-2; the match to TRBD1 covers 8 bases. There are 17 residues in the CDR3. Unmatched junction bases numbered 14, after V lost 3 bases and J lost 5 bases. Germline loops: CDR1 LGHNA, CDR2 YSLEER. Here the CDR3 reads CASSHNLPGQVPYGYTF. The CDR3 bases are TGCGCCAGCAGCCATAACCTCCCGGGACAGGTTCCATATGGCTACACCTTC.

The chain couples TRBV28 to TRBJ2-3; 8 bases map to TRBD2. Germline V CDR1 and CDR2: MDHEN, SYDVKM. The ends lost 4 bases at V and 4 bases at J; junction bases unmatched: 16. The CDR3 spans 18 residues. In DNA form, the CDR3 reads TGTGCCAGCAGTTCCCGCGAGCGCAGCGGGAGTGGGGCAGATACGCAGTATTTT. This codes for CASSSRERSGSGADTQYF.

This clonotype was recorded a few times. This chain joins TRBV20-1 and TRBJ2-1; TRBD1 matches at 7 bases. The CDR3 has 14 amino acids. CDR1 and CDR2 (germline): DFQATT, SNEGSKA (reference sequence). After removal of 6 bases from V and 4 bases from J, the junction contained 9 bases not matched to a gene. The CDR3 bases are TGCAGTGCCCGCCCCGCGGACAGGTACAATGAGCAGTTCTTC. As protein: CSARPADRYNEQFF.

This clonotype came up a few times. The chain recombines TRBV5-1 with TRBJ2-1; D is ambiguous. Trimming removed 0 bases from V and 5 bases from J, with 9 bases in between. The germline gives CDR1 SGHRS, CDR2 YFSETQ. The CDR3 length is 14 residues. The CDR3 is CASSLGMGNNEQFF. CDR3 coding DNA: TGCGCCAGCAGCTTGGGTATGGGGAACAATGAGCAGTTCTTC.